Below are 8 T cell receptor beta chains sequenced from a single sample in a study of regulatory T cells in long-lasting Graves disease. Combining iRepertoire HTBI primers with Arm-PCR of CDR3 regions, the authors built TCR beta libraries. TCRdb re-analysed the multiplex PCR reads in MiXCR, keeping a single row per CDR3 protein. The sample holds some 320,000 distinct CDR3 sequences, under 20% seen once. This sample's time point: newly diagnosed GD, antithyroid drugs for less than 3 months. From RNA extracted from PBMCs, the TCR library was made. Sequenced here: peripheral blood mononuclear cells (PBMCs), sampled at new diagnosis, from a patient treated with antithyroid drugs. Source of these receptors: a female donor with Graves disease.

Of note for this clonotype: This may be a read error: a much more frequent sequence differs by one nucleotide. The chain carries TRBV6-2 or TRBV6-3 and TRBJ2-7; a possible D gene is TRBD2 (6 bases). There are 12 residues in the CDR3. Germline V gene sequence: CDR1 MNHEY, CDR2 SVGEGT. The ends were cut back, 11 bases at V and 3 bases at J, with 14 bases in the middle. CDR3 sequence (DNA): TGTGCCGGCGGGTACGGGAGCTACGAGCAGTACTTC. Its protein is CAGGYGSYEQYF.

This clonotype was recorded at least ten times. The chain has TRBV10-3 and TRBJ1-1; maybe TRBD1 (5 bases). This CDR3 has 13 residues. The germline V gene has CDR1 ENHRY and CDR2 SYGVKD. V was pared by 4 bases and J by 1 base, with 7 bases between. CDR3 DNA sequence: TGTGCCATCAGTGGTAGGGGGAACACTGAAGCTTTCTTT. Protein: CAISGRGNTEAFF.

The V gene is TRBV9, the J gene TRBJ2-1; 14 nucleotides align to TRBD2. Germline V gives CDR1 SGDLS, CDR2 YYNGEE. Germline trimming cut 3 bases from V and 5 bases from J; bases unmatched to any gene: 7. CDR3 length: 17 amino acids. The CDR3 region has the DNA TGTGCCAGCAGCGACGGACTAGCGGGAGGCGTTCACAATGAGCAGTTCTTC. It is translated as CASSDGLAGGVHNEQFF.

This clonotype was seen a few times. The chain carries TRBV12-3 or TRBV12-4 and TRBJ1-1, with D uncertain. The CDR3 spans 15 residues. Trimming left V 2 bases short and J 3 bases short, with 13 bases between. CDR3 sequence: CASSLNRPPDTEAFF. In nucleotides, the CDR3 is TGTGCCAGCAGTTTAAATAGGCCACCGGACACTGAAGCTTTCTTT.

There are many counts of this clonotype. The V call is TRBV28, the J call TRBJ2-3; D not certain. Germline CDR1 reads MDHEN; CDR2 reads SYDVKM. The CDR3 length is 11 residues. Trimming stripped 8 bases from V and 6 bases from J, with 9 bases between. As DNA, the CDR3 is TGTGCCAGCCTCAATTTTGATACGCAGTATTTT. It is translated as CASLNFDTQYF.

This clonotype was found many times. V usage is TRBV24-1 and J usage is TRBJ2-1, with TRBD2 identical over 10 bases. The CDR3 runs 15 residues. Germline trimming cut 12 bases from V and 5 bases from J; bases unmatched to any gene: 12. Germline V gene lookup returns CDR1 KGHDR and CDR2 SFDVKD. The CDR3 protein is CASSYGTSANNEQFF. The CDR3 nucleotides read TGTGCCTCTAGCTATGGGACTAGCGCTAACAATGAGCAGTTCTTC.

This sequence joins TRBV18 and TRBJ2-1; maybe TRBD2 (6 bases). The germline V gene has CDR1 KGHSH and CDR2 LQKENI. Trimming pared 3 bases from V and 9 bases from J, leaving 18 bases between. The CDR3 has 15 amino acids. As DNA, the CDR3 is TGTGCCAGCTCACCCGAGAGACTAGTATCGGGTGAGCAGTTCTTC. This translates into CASSPERLVSGEQFF.

On this clonotype itself: One base away lies a much larger clone, so this may be a sequencing read error. The chain uses TRBV19 and TRBJ2-7; no firm D call. Trimming took off 6 bases at V and 2 bases at J, with 14 bases between the two ends. This CDR3 has 14 residues. Germline CDR1 LNHDA, CDR2 SQIVND (reference sequence). For the CDR3, the DNA is TGTGCCAGTAGCGTACGGGTAGGCACCTACGAGCAGTACTTC. The encoded protein is CASSVRVGTYEQYF.